The present T cell receptor beta chain was sequenced within a study of a mutant IDH1 vaccine in newly diagnosed glioma. The study's findings and limits: Of all patients, 85% to 95% showed vaccine-induced immune responses.

Produced via immunoSEQ multiplex PCR; TCRdb's table is partial and in-frame only. Here the sample spans about 35,000 clones, about nine tenths being singletons. Points on this clone: What it recognizes is unknown.

The time point is: baseline, week 1 (first vaccination visit). Indicated treatment: pre-vaccination baseline after standard-of-care therapy. New IDH1-mutant, ATRX-lost WHO grade 3 or 4 astrocytomas occurred in donors. After removal of 6 bases from V and 0 bases from J, the junction contained 2 bases not matched to a gene. Germline V lookup: CDR1 SQVTM, CDR2 ANQGSEA. This CDR3 spans 13 amino acids. The gene calls are TRBV29-1 and TRBJ2-3; 8 bases fit TRBD1. The sequences come from PBMCs, collected from a glioma patient treated with radiotherapy, temozolomide or both. This TCR derives from a woman in her thirties or forties with glioma. Here the CDR3 DNA reads TGCAGCGTCAGGGGGCTTAGCACAGATACGCAGTATTTT. Protein: CSVRGLSTDTQYF.